These 25 T cell receptor beta chains came from one sample sequenced in a study of T cell responses to AZD1222 COVID-19 vaccine. TCRdb's table, derived via immunoSEQ multiplex PCR, lists solely in-frame clones and lacks some. This table has 120,000 to 150,000 clones, more than 75% appearing once. This material consisted of peripheral blood, taken on day 0 of MenACWY control vaccination. The receptors were gathered from an adult in good health.

The V and J genes are TRBV7-3 and TRBJ1-1; D not resolved. Germline CDR1 is SGHTA and CDR2 is FQGTGA. V was clipped by 5 bases and J by 2 bases, with 9 bases between them. The CDR3 extends over 13 amino acids. The CDR3 reads CASSPGRNTEAFF. For the CDR3, the DNA is TGTGCCAGCAGCCCTGGCCGTAACACTGAAGCTTTCTTT.

The chain uses TRBV29-1 and TRBJ2-1; D unresolved. Germline CDR1 is SQVTM and CDR2 is ANQGSEA. V shed 4 bases and J shed 1 base, with 8 bases lying between them. There are 13 residues in the CDR3. Written as DNA, the CDR3 is TGCAGCGTTGTATACACGTCCTACAATGAGCAGTTCTTC. Translation gives CSVVYTSYNEQFF.

This chain joins TRBV7-2 and TRBJ2-1; D is perhaps TRBD2 (7 bases). V lost 1 base and J lost 10, with 11 bases in between. This CDR3 has 13 amino acids. Germline-derived CDR1 and CDR2 are SGHTA and FQGNSA. The CDR3 DNA is TGTGCCAGCAGCTTAGGAGGGGGAGGGGAGCAGTTCTTC. It encodes CASSLGGGGEQFF.

The chain uses TRBV5-1 and TRBJ2-7; 7 positions agree with TRBD1. This CDR3 has 15 amino acids. Trimming removed 5 bases from V and 2 bases from J; junction bases left unmatched: 10. Germline V gives CDR1 SGHRS, CDR2 YFSETQ. This CDR3 is CASSSGQVTTYEQYF. The DNA of the CDR3 is TGCGCCAGCAGTTCCGGACAGGTTACGACCTACGAGCAGTACTTC.

The V call is TRBV28, the J call TRBJ2-7; 11 nucleotides align to TRBD2. Germline V gene sequence: CDR1 MDHEN, CDR2 SYDVKM. V lost 5 bases and J lost 5; bases outside the gene matches: 14. The CDR3 has 17 residues. The CDR3 loop is CASSRSGPGLAVNEQYV. DNA for the CDR3: TGTGCCAGCAGTAGATCTGGACCGGGACTAGCGGTGAACGAGCAGTACGTC.

The V gene is TRBV29-1, the J gene TRBJ2-3, with 7 bases lining up with TRBD1. The length of the CDR3 is 14 residues. J gave up 4 bases and V 7 bases, and 11 bases lay outside the gene matches. Germline V gene data show CDR1 as SQVTM and CDR2 as ANQGSEA. This chain's CDR3 is CSAEPQGSPDTQYF. CDR3 DNA sequence: TGCAGCGCCGAACCACAGGGGTCCCCAGATACGCAGTATTTT.

The chain carries TRBV7-3 and TRBJ2-2, with 9 nucleotides matching TRBD1. The CDR3 totals 15 residues. Per germline, CDR1 SGHTA and CDR2 FQGTGA. V was pared by 6 bases and J by 6 bases, with 8 bases of the junction left unmatched. CDR3 amino acids: CASSQSGTGPGELFF. In DNA form, the CDR3 reads TGTGCCAGCAGTCAATCCGGGACAGGGCCCGGGGAGCTGTTTTTT.

J is TRBJ2-2 and V is TRBV6-5; 9 nucleotides agree with TRBD1. The V and J ends lost 6 bases and 6 bases, in that order; junction bases with no gene match: 8. Germline V gene lookup returns CDR1 MNHEY and CDR2 SVGAGI. The CDR3 extends over 15 amino acids. DNA for the CDR3: TGTGCCAGCAGGTCCCGGGACAGGGTACCCGGGGAGCTGTTTTTT. Protein product: CASRSRDRVPGELFF.

The gene calls are TRBV5-8 and TRBJ1-6, with D unresolved. This CDR3 is built from 10 residues. V was trimmed by 7 bases and J by 10 bases, leaving 6 bases between them. Per the germline V gene, CDR1 is SGHTS and CDR2 is YDEGEE. CDR3 DNA sequence: TGTGCCAGCTCTTGGTCACCCCTCCACTTT. It specifies CASSWSPLHF.

Only a few counts were recorded for this clone. This chain uses TRBV7-3 with TRBJ2-1, with a tentative D call TRBD2 (6 bases). Trimming pared 3 bases from V and 6 bases from J, leaving 9 bases between. The germline CDR1 and CDR2 sequences are SGHTA and FQGTGA. The CDR3 covers 13 residues. The CDR3 DNA reads as TGTGCCAGCAGCTTCAGGCGGGGCAATGAGCAGTTCTTC. Translation gives CASSFRRGNEQFF.

CDR3: CASSLKGTGSYNEQFF. The CDR3 nucleotides read TGTGCCAGCAGCTTAAAGGGGACAGGCTCCTACAATGAGCAGTTCTTC. This chain connects TRBV7-2 to TRBJ2-1; 8 positions match TRBD1. CDR1 is SGHTA, CDR2 FQGNSA, per germline. After removal of 2 bases from V and 0 bases from J, the junction contained 3 bases not matched to a gene. This CDR3 contains 16 residues.

The chain uses TRBV5-1 and TRBJ2-3; D may be TRBD2 (5 bases). Trimming pared 0 bases from V and 3 bases from J, leaving 11 bases between. Germline values: CDR1 SGHRS, CDR2 YFSETQ. This CDR3 is 15 amino acids long. This chain's CDR3 is CASSLAEGRTDTQYF. As DNA, the CDR3 is TGCGCCAGCAGCTTGGCAGAGGGTCGGACAGATACGCAGTATTTT.

The chain uses TRBV5-4 and TRBJ2-7; TRBD1 agrees at 9 bases. Germline V gene sequence: CDR1 SGHNT, CDR2 YYREEE (reference sequence). With V trimmed by 4 bases and J by 3 bases, 11 bases remained unmatched. The CDR3 contains 16 residues. CDR3 coding DNA: TGTGCCAGCAGCCGAACGAAATTGACAGGGGGCTACGAGCAGTACTTC. Translating gives CASSRTKLTGGYEQYF. Full variable domain (remainder filled in from reference TRBV5-4 and TRBJ2-7): ETGVTQSPTHLIKTRGQQVTLRCSSQSGHNTVSWYQQALGQGPQFIFQYYREEENGRGNFPPRFSGLQFPNYSSELNVNALELDDSALYLCASSRTKLTGGYEQYFGPGTRLTVT.

This rearrangement joins TRBV5-4 to TRBJ2-7; no clear D. The V end was cut by 4 bases, the J end by 4 bases, with 9 bases between. CDR3 length: 12 amino acids. Germline V CDR1 and CDR2: SGHNT, YYREEE (reference sequence). In DNA, the CDR3 is TGTGCCAGCAGCCCTCTAGGTTACGAGCAGTACTTC. The encoded protein is CASSPLGYEQYF.

This chain links TRBV18 with TRBJ2-3, with 8 bases lining up with TRBD2. The CDR3 length is 17 residues. Trimming at V came to 2 bases and at J to 1 base, leaving 8 bases not matched to a gene. Germline CDR1 reads KGHSH; CDR2 reads LQKENI. The CDR3 spells CASSPGAQRGRTDTQYF. The CDR3 DNA reads TGTGCCAGCTCACCAGGCGCGCAGCGGGGGCGCACAGATACGCAGTATTTT.

For the CDR3, the DNA is TGCAGCGTGGGAGGGACAGACCCGAATCAGCCCCAGCATTTT. The encoded protein is CSVGGTDPNQPQHF. The chain links TRBV29-1 to TRBJ1-5, with TRBD1 identical over 7 bases. Germline trimming cut 6 bases from V and 4 bases from J; bases unmatched to any gene: 9. In germline, CDR1 is SQVTM, CDR2 ANQGSEA. The CDR3 is made up of 14 amino acids.

The chain recombines TRBV5-1 with TRBJ2-1, with 9 bases aligning to TRBD1. Trimming took 1 base from V and 7 from J; bases not matched to a gene: 6. CDR1 and CDR2 from the germline V gene are SGHRS and YFSETQ. CDR3 length: 15 amino acids. The CDR3 DNA follows: TGCGCCAGCAGCTTGTCGACAGGGGGTGTAAATGAGCAGTTCTTC. Protein: CASSLSTGGVNEQFF.

The rearrangement joins TRBV6-1 to TRBJ2-1; unclear D gene. The germline V gene has CDR1 MNHNS and CDR2 SASEGT. CDR3 length: 12 amino acids. V was pared by 2 bases and J by 15 bases, with 14 bases between. CDR3 residues: CASSERDPKLFF. The CDR3 coding sequence is TGTGCCAGCAGTGAAAGGGATCCCAAGCTGTTCTTC.

This clone was picked up a small number of times. This rearrangement joins TRBV11-2 to TRBJ2-5; D remains ambiguous. V was trimmed by 5 bases and J by 2 bases, leaving 12 bases between them. The CDR3 consists of 14 residues. Germline CDR1 SGHAT, CDR2 FQNNGV. For the CDR3, the DNA is TGTGCCAGCAGCACCAGACGAGAACAAGAGACCCAGTACTTC. This translates into CASSTRREQETQYF.

This clone has a single count. V usage is TRBV2 and J usage is TRBJ2-2, with D perhaps being TRBD1 or TRBD2 (6 bases each). CDR1 and CDR2 (germline): SNHLY, FYNNEI. The length of the CDR3 is 17 residues. The germline V and J ends were trimmed by 5 bases and 0 bases, with 16 bases remaining between them. The chain's CDR3 is CASSIRGPDPNTGELFF. The DNA of the CDR3 is TGTGCCAGCAGTATCCGGGGGCCCGATCCGAACACCGGGGAGCTGTTTTTT. Variable domain in full (rest from reference TRBV2 and TRBJ2-2): EPEVTQTPSHQVTQMGQEVILRCVPISNHLYFYWYRQILGQKVEFLVSFYNNEISEKSEIFDDQFSVERPDGSNFTLKIRSTKLEDSAMYFCASSIRGPDPNTGELFFGEGSRLTVL.

The chain joins TRBV2 to TRBJ1-5, with a possible D match to TRBD1 (5 bases). With 7 bases removed from V and 3 bases from J, the gap between germline ends came to 13 bases. This CDR3 is 14 amino acids long. Per germline, CDR1 SNHLY and CDR2 FYNNEI. The CDR3 here is CASNGRGPNQPQHF. The CDR3 nucleotides are TGTGCCAGCAATGGAAGGGGACCCAATCAGCCCCAGCATTTT.

This clone was detected a few times. J is TRBJ1-2 and V is TRBV19, with a possible D match to TRBD1 (5 bases). Trimming took off 5 bases at V and 10 bases at J, with 38 bases between the two ends. CDR1 LNHDA and CDR2 SQIVND come from the germline V gene (reference sequence). The CDR3 sequence is 20 residues long. The CDR3 DNA reads as TGTGCCAGTAGTCTCAACATCCGGGACGTCCGATGGGGAACTGGAAGTCCCTACACCTTC. Encoded protein: CASSLNIRDVRWGTGSPYTF.

The chain combines TRBV10-3 with TRBJ1-4; D unresolved. CDR1 ENHRY and CDR2 SYGVKD come from the germline V gene. The CDR3 loop spans 14 amino acids. V dropped 0 bases and J dropped 8 bases, with 10 bases sitting between them. The CDR3 DNA reads as TGTGCCATCAGTGAGTCGACCCCGGGCGAAAAACTGTTTTTT. Translating it yields CAISESTPGEKLFF.

The V call is TRBV11-2, the J call TRBJ1-6, with 7 bases that match TRBD1. Per germline, CDR1 SGHAT and CDR2 FQNNGV. CDR3 length equals 15 residues. V gave up 5 bases and J gave up 7 bases; unmatched junction bases: 8. This chain's CDR3 is CASSHSTGRNSPLHF. The CDR3, as DNA: TGTGCCAGCAGCCACTCGACAGGGCGGAATTCACCCCTCCACTTT.

The J gene is TRBJ1-2, the V gene TRBV14; 9 bases align to TRBD1. This CDR3 has 15 residues. Trimming cost V 3 bases and J 4 bases; bases outside gene matches: 6. The germline CDR1 and CDR2 sequences are SGHDN and FVKESK. The CDR3 spells CASSHSGQGTYGYTF. The DNA for the CDR3 is TGTGCCAGCAGCCACTCGGGACAGGGCACCTATGGCTACACCTTC.